A single sample is the source of the 4 T cell receptor beta chains below, sequenced in a study of patients and donors after allogeneic stem cell transplantation (dated by TCRdb to about 2020). Libraries were constructed by RT-PCR. This sample was sequenced with a NextSeq 550. TCRdb took the public reads, trimmed them with fastp at Q25, ran MiXCR for clone calling and kept in-frame beta chains. Each record represents a unique CDR3 protein, reported with the most common genes and DNA among its rows. The sample contains 800,000 to 1,000,000 distinct CDR3 sequences, about a sixth of them found a single time. Around 6% of the sample is in the top ten clones. The source material was blood, either unsorted or a sorted T cell fraction (not recorded which). All receptors come from a human donor who was either an allogeneic HSCT recipient or a stem cell or donor lymphocyte infusion donor (not recorded which). It is not recorded whose cells these are; they may come from a transplant donor.

The chain employs TRBV9 and TRBJ1-3, with D possibly being TRBD1 (6 bases). The V and J ends lost 3 bases and 0 bases respectively, with 16 bases between them. The CDR3 covers 17 residues. In germline, CDR1 is SGDLS, CDR2 YYNGEE. CDR3 sequence: CASSGSRGSHSGNTIYF. The CDR3 DNA is TGTGCCAGCAGCGGCAGCAGGGGATCCCACTCTGGAAACACCATATATTTT.

The rearrangement links TRBV5-6 to TRBJ2-1; 16 bases align to TRBD2. With V trimmed by 0 bases and J by 0 bases, 3 bases remained unmatched. CDR3 length: 19 residues. Per the germline V gene, CDR1 is SGHDT and CDR2 is YYEEEE. CDR3 sequence (DNA): TGTGCCAGCAGCTTGGCCGGGACTAGCGGGAGGGCCTCCTACAATGAGCAGTTCTTC. This encodes CASSLAGTSGRASYNEQFF.

In its sample, this clonotype was seen a few times. This chain uses TRBV7-3 with TRBJ1-4; D unresolved. CDR1 and CDR2 from the germline V gene are SGHTA and FQGTGA. This CDR3 is built from 13 residues. Trimming left V 5 bases short and J 8 bases short, with 12 bases between. The CDR3 sequence: CASSRSMGEKLFF. The CDR3 DNA sequence: TGTGCCAGCAGCCGATCGATGGGAGAAAAACTGTTTTTT.

The rearrangement joins TRBV7-3 to TRBJ1-1; D is ambiguous. The V and J ends lost 1 base and 4 bases respectively, with 7 bases between them. There are 13 residues in the CDR3. Germline CDR1 SGHTA, CDR2 FQGTGA. The CDR3 nucleotides are TGTGCCAGCAGCTTAAGGGTAACCACTGAAGCTTTCTTT. Its protein product is CASSLRVTTEAFF.